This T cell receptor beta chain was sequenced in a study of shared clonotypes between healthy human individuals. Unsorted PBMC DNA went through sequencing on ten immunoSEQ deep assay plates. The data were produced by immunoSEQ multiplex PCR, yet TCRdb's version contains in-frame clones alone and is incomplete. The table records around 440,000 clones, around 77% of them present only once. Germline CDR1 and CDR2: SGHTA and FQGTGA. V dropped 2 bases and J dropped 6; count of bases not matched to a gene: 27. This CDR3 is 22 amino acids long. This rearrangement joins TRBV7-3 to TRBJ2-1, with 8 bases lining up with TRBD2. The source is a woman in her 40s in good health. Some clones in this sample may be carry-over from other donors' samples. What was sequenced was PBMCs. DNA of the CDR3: TGTGCCAGCAGCTTACTGGGCCCTAGCTTTGGAGCGGGGGTTACTATTGCCAATGAGCAGTTCTTC. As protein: CASSLLGPSFGAGVTIANEQFF.